These 4 T cell receptor beta chains share one sample of origin, sequenced in a study of CD8 T cells in ankylosing spondylitis. From the 5' RACE reads, TCRdb called clonotypes with MiXCR, one entry per CDR3 protein. Of roughly 280,000 distinct CDR3 sequences detected, 20% appear once; the ten largest clones hold around 7.8%. Sequencing used blood, either unsorted or a sorted T cell fraction (not recorded which). The receptors shown here come from a male donor with ankylosing spondylitis or in good health (not recorded which).

This clonotype occurred a few times. The rearrangement joins TRBV24-1 to TRBJ1-3; D possibly corresponds to TRBD1 (6 bases). The germline gives CDR1 KGHDR, CDR2 SFDVKD. V was shortened by 3 bases and J by 0 bases, with 14 bases between the two germline ends. The CDR3 consists of 17 residues. Written as DNA, the CDR3 is TGTGCCACCAGTGATCTGGGACACACGACCTCTGGAAACACCATATATTTT. It specifies CATSDLGHTTSGNTIYF.

A few counts support this clonotype. The chain uses TRBV9 and TRBJ1-2, with 12 nucleotides matching TRBD1. In germline, CDR1 is SGDLS, CDR2 YYNGEE. The CDR3 runs 18 residues. V dropped 3 bases and J dropped 0; count of bases not matched to a gene: 9. CDR3 amino acids: CASSAGTGGVEANYGYTF. CDR3 nucleotide sequence: TGTGCCAGCAGCGCGGGGACAGGGGGCGTGGAAGCTAACTATGGCTACACCTTC.

This clonotype was found a few times. The chain combines TRBV29-1 with TRBJ1-5, with 7 bases identical to TRBD1. Unmatched junction bases numbered 4, after V lost 7 bases and J lost 4 bases. From germline, CDR1 is SQVTM and CDR2 ANQGSEA. This CDR3 has 12 residues. CDR3 region: CSAGTDNQPQHF. Written as DNA, the CDR3 is TGCAGCGCCGGGACAGATAATCAGCCCCAGCATTTT.

The CDR3 here is CASSLAGLAGVSTDTQYF. In nucleotides, the CDR3 is TGTGCCAGCAGCTTAGCTGGACTAGCGGGAGTTAGCACAGATACGCAGTATTTT. The J gene is TRBJ2-3, the V gene TRBV7-2, with TRBD2 matching 13 bases. The V gene's germline CDR1 is SGHTA and CDR2 FQGNSA. V dropped 0 bases and J dropped 0; count of bases not matched to a gene: 3. The CDR3 totals 18 residues. The full variable domain, with the rest looked up from reference TRBV7-2 and TRBJ2-3, is GAGVSQSPSNKVTEKGKDVELRCDPISGHTALYWYRQSLGQGLEFLIYFQGNSAPDKSGLPSDRFSAERTGGSVSTLTIQRTQQEDSAVYLCASSLAGLAGVSTDTQYFGPGTRLTVL.